This T cell receptor (beta chain) was identified during a study of blood T cell repertoires in COVID-19. Clones were read by immunoSEQ multiplex PCR, and TCRdb kept only the in-frame ones, dropping some. Among 380,000 or so clones listed, about four fifths were seen once. The material sequenced was peripheral blood. The source of this sequence is a human donor with acute or convalescent COVID-19. The donor label of this sample is uncertain.

The CDR3 region is CASSPGTSGIKETQYF. The CDR3 region has the DNA TGCGCCAGCAGCCCCGGGACTAGCGGAATAAAAGAGACCCAGTACTTC. This chain links TRBV10-2 with TRBJ2-5; 11 positions match TRBD2. V shed 6 bases, J shed 3 bases, and the junction held 9 bases outside the gene matches. Germline V lookup: CDR1 WSHSY, CDR2 SAAADI. The CDR3 covers 16 residues.